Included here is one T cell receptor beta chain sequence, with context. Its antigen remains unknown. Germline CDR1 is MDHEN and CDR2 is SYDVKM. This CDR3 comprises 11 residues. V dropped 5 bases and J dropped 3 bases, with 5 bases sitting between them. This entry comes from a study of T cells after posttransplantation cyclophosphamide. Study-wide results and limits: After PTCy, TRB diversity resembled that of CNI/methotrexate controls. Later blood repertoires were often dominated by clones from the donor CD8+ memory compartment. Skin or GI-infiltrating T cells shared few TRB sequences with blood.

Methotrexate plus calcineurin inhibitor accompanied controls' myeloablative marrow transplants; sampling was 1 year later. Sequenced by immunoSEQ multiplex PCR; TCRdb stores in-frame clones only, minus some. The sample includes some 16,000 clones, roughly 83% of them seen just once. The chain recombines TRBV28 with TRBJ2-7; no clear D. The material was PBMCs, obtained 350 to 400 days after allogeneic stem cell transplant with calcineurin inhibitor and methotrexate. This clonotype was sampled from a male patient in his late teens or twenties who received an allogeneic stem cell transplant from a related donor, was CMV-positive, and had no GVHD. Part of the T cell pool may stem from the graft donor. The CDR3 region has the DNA TGTGCCAGCAGTCCACACTACGAGCAGTACTTC. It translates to CASSPHYEQYF. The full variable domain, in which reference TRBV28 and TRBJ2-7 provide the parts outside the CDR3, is DVKVTQSSRYLVKRTGEKVFLECVQDMDHENMFWYRQDPGLGLRLIYFSYDVKMKEKGDIPEGYSVSREKKERFSLILESASTNQTSMYLCASSPHYEQYFGPGTRLTVT.